This T cell receptor beta chain was sequenced during a study of cytomegalovirus exposure and HLA in healthy donors. Study observations and caveats: In an earlier analysis, most TCR beta V segments were productive about 87% or about 30% of the time. It was taken for granted in presence/absence analyses that sequencing depth across donors was roughly uniform.

As concerns this clone: Its antigen is undetermined.

Germline CDR1 and CDR2: MDHEN and SYDVKM. The CDR3 has 16 amino acids. V lost 2 bases and J lost 6; bases outside the gene matches: 9. Use of 60 Vbeta and 13 Jbeta primers characterized the PCR. Generated by immunoSEQ multiplex PCR, the TCRdb table keeps only in-frame clones and is missing some. This sample has over 65,000 clones, with 70% to 90% found just once. The sequence derives from a human donor in good health. The specimen sequenced was PBMCs. The rearrangement joins TRBV28 to TRBJ2-7; 11 bases map to TRBD1. CDR3 region: CASSLIPADRGPEQYF. The CDR3, as DNA: TGTGCCAGCAGTTTAATTCCCGCGGACAGGGGGCCCGAGCAGTACTTC.